This T cell receptor beta chain was identified in a study of blood T cells in healthy people across ages. It was with a sample-barcoded 5' primer and a J-beta primer mix that a second PCR of roughly 7 to 12 cycles was run. Samples each returned at least 3 million CDR3-containing paired-end reads. TCRdb re-analysed the 5' RACE reads in MiXCR, keeping a single row per CDR3 protein. This repertoire shows some 1.5 million distinct CDR3 sequences, over 25% found once; its top ten account for about 7.7%. The CDR3 contains 13 residues. Trimming took off 1 base at V and 7 bases at J, with 10 bases between the two ends. CDR1 and CDR2 from the germline V gene are SGHTA and FQGNSA. Regarding the study as a whole: Calculation of diversity from one million T cells yielded estimates considered to be underestimates.

This clonotype has ten or more counts. What it binds is unknown. Sequencing was done on a sample of blood. This chain uses TRBV7-2 with TRBJ2-5; TRBD1 might be the D (5 bases). This TCR was sampled from a woman aged 25-40 years in good health. This CDR3 reads CASSLEGWGTQYF. CDR3 DNA sequence: TGTGCCAGCAGCTTAGAGGGGTGGGGGACCCAGTACTTC.